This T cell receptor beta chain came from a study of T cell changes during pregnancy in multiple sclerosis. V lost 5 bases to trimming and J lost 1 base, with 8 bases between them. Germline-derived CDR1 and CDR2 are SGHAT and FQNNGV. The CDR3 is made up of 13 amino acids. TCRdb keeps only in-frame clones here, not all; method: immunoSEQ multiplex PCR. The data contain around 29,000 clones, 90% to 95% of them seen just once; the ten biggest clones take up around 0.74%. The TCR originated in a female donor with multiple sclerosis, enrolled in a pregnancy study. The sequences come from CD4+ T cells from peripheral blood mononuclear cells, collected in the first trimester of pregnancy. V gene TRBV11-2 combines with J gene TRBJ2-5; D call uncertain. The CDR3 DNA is TGTGCCAGCAGCAGAGAACTCCAAGAGACCCAGTACTTC. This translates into CASSRELQETQYF. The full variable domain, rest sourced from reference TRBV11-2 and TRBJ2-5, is EAGVAQSPRYKIIEKRQSVAFWCNPISGHATLYWYQQILGQGPKLLIQFQNNGVVDDSQLPKDRFSAERLKGVDSTLKIQPAKLEDSAVYLCASSRELQETQYFGPGTRLLVL.